These 20 T cell receptor beta chains share one sample of origin, sequenced in a study of T cells in women clearing cervical HPV infection. The table came from immunoSEQ multiplex PCR; TCRdb's copy has only in-frame clones and leaves some out. The sample holds fewer than 35,000 clones. Material: blood buffy coat. The receptors here all came from a woman between 18 and 75 years old with a cervical HPV16 infection that either progressed to CIN3+ or cleared (not recorded which).

Considering frequency, this clone is medium-sized. The read is 3 residues too short to cover the CDR3 end, so that end is filled in from the germline J gene. Other DNA sequences in this specimen translate into the identical CDR3. The genes are TRBV19 and TRBJ1-3, with 7 bases that match TRBD1. The CDR3 has 15 residues. Germline V lookup: CDR1 LNHDA, CDR2 SQIVND (reference sequence). With 3 bases clipped from V and 4 bases from J, the junction kept 6 bases outside the gene matches. CDR3 loop: CASSIPTGSGNTIYF. The sequenced CDR3 bases are TGTGCCAGTAGTATCCCGACAGGGTCCGGAAACACC.

Turning to this clone: The sequenced fragment ends 3 residues before the CDR3 boundary, so the rest is inferred from the germline J gene. The rearrangement joins TRBV2 to TRBJ1-2, with D perhaps matching TRBD1 (6 bases). The CDR3 consists of 13 residues. Germline V gene sequence: CDR1 SNHLY, CDR2 FYNNEI. CDR3 DNA, as far as it was read: TGTGCCAGCAGTGAACGTTCAGGGGACGAC. Protein: CASSERSGDD. The full CDR3 reads CASSERSGDDYTF.

Concerning this clone: The read terminates 3 residues before the CDR3 end, so the remaining end is supplied by the germline J gene. The chain uses TRBV20-1 and TRBJ1-3; 8 bases are a match to TRBD1. Germline loops: CDR1 DFQATT, CDR2 SNEGSKA (reference sequence). The CDR3 consists of 18 residues. The trim removed 0 bases at V and 0 bases at J, leaving 10 bases unmatched. The CDR3 sequence is CSAREPTGADSSGNTIYF. The part of the CDR3 DNA that was read is TGCAGTGCTAGAGAACCGACAGGGGCCGACTCCTCTGGAAACACC.

For this clone: Read data end 3 residues before the CDR3 end; the end is taken from the germline J gene. This sequence joins TRBV20-1 and TRBJ1-2, with 7 bases fitting TRBD1. CDR1 and CDR2 (germline): DFQATT, SNEGSKA (reference sequence). J was trimmed by 7 bases and V by 1 base; bases with no gene match: 9. This CDR3 contains 14 residues. The CDR3 loop reads CSARGPTGLSGYTF. Partial CDR3 DNA: TGCAGTGCTAGAGGTCCGACAGGGCTCTCTGGC.

About this clone itself: The read terminates 3 residues before the CDR3 end, so the remaining end is supplied by the germline J gene. This rearrangement joins TRBV2 to TRBJ2-5, with D possibly TRBD1 on 6 matching bases. V gave up 11 bases and J gave up 1 base, with 17 bases separating them. Germline assignment: CDR1 SNHLY and CDR2 FYNNEI. This CDR3 contains 14 residues. Incomplete CDR3 DNA: TGTGCCTCTGTGGGGGCAGGCCGCCAAGAGACC. Translation: CASVGAGRQET. The full CDR3 protein reads CASVGAGRQETQYF.

Regarding this clone: Sequencing ends 3 residues short of the CDR3 end; the germline J gene provides the rest. J is TRBJ2-1 and V is TRBV5-1; D gene ambiguous. Germline assignment: CDR1 SGHRS and CDR2 YFSETQ. This CDR3 comprises 14 residues. The V gene lost 3 bases and the J gene lost 0 bases, with 7 bases spanning the gap. This chain's CDR3 is CASSSSSSYNEQFF. The sequenced part of the CDR3 DNA is TGCGCCAGCAGCTCCTCTAGCTCCTACAATGAG.

Concerning this clone: The missing CDR3 end, 3 residues past where the read stops, is filled in from the germline J gene. The chain combines TRBV10-1 with TRBJ2-1; 10 nucleotides match TRBD2. The CDR3 is 16 residues long. V trimming: 5 bases; J trimming: 2 bases; junction bases outside the gene matches: 6. In germline, CDR1 is WNHNN, CDR2 SYGVQD (reference sequence). This CDR3 is CASSTLAGGTYNEQFF. The sequenced CDR3 bases are TGCGCCAGCAGTACATTAGCGGGAGGAACCTACAATGAG.

As regards this clone: The read stops 3 residues short of the end of the CDR3; the missing end is completed from the germline J gene. This chain joins TRBV12-3 or TRBV12-4 and TRBJ2-5; D is unresolved. The CDR3 runs to 11 residues. V gave up 3 bases and J gave up 5 bases, with 4 bases separating them. Partial CDR3 DNA: TGTGCCAGCAGTTTTTCGGAGACC. It codes for CASSFSET. The whole CDR3 sequence is CASSFSETQYF.

Concerning this clone itself: Read coverage stops 3 residues before the CDR3 terminus; the germline J gene supplies the remainder. The chain carries TRBV19 and TRBJ1-2, with D tentatively TRBD1 (5 bases). Germline V gene sequence: CDR1 LNHDA, CDR2 SQIVND (reference sequence). This CDR3 has 13 amino acids. This CDR3 reads CASTLAQEDDYTF. CDR3 bases read: TGTGCCAGTACCTTAGCACAGGAGGATGAC.

CDR3 amino acids: CSARDELGVRAYEQYF. The part of the CDR3 DNA that was read is TGCAGTGCTAGAGATGAGTTAGGGGTCAGAGCCTACGAG. The rearrangement joins TRBV20-1 to TRBJ2-7; possible D gene TRBD1, 5 bases. From the germline J gene comes the end of the CDR3, since the read stops 3 residues before it. CDR3 length: 16 residues. Germline CDR1 DFQATT, CDR2 SNEGSKA (reference sequence). The V and J ends lost 0 bases and 2 bases respectively, with 17 bases between them.

Of note for this clone: The CDR3 extends 3 residues past the end of the read, so its final part is completed from the germline J gene. V and J are TRBV20-1 and TRBJ2-2; 10 bases are a match to TRBD2. This CDR3 has 16 residues. Germline V CDR1 and CDR2: DFQATT, SNEGSKA (reference sequence). V was clipped by 2 bases and J by 3 bases; unmatched bases: 6. The covered CDR3 bases are TGCAGTGCTAGACCTTCTAGCGGGGGTCACACCGGGGAG. Translated: CSARPSSGGHTGE. The whole CDR3 protein is CSARPSSGGHTGELFF.

In regard to this clone: The read terminates 3 residues before the CDR3 end, so the remaining end is supplied by the germline J gene. The V and J genes are TRBV4-1 and TRBJ1-1; 10 nucleotides agree with TRBD1. The CDR3 runs to 13 residues. Germline V CDR1 and CDR2: MGHRA, YSYEKL. The trim removed 4 bases at V and 6 bases at J, leaving 2 bases unmatched. CDR3 sequence: CASSRGTGAEAFF. The CDR3 DNA, read in part, is TGCGCCAGCAGCCGGGGGACAGGGGCTGAA.

Turning to this clone: Sequencing ends 3 residues short of the CDR3 end; the germline J gene provides the rest. The chain links TRBV23-1 to TRBJ2-5; D not certain. TRBV23-1 is marked as an open reading frame, function uncertain. Trimming shortened V by 3 bases and J by 0 bases, and 23 bases separated the two germline ends. The CDR3 length is 19 residues. CDR3 amino acids: CASSQVQNLKGKNQETQYF. The CDR3 bases that were read are TGCGCCAGCAGTCAGGTACAGAACTTAAAGGGCAAAAACCAAGAGACC.

The CDR3 bases that were read are TGTGCCACCCCTTCTGGGGCCAACGTC. This codes for CATPSGANV. The whole CDR3 sequence is CATPSGANVLTF. The chain is built from TRBV2 and TRBJ2-6; D is unresolved. The read ends 3 residues early relative to the CDR3; the germline J gene fills the gap. Germline V lookup: CDR1 SNHLY, CDR2 FYNNEI. Trimming left V 10 bases short and J 1 base short, with 5 bases between. This CDR3 is 12 amino acids long.

To note about this clone: Sequencing ends 3 residues short of the CDR3 end; the germline J gene provides the rest. V usage is TRBV29-1 and J usage is TRBJ2-5; 7 bases are a match to TRBD1. V lost 7 bases, J lost 1 base, and 12 bases stayed unmatched. This CDR3 region has 15 residues. Per the germline V gene, CDR1 is SQVTM and CDR2 is ANQGSEA. CDR3 DNA, as far as it was read: TGCAGCGCCGAATACTTAGACAGGGTCCAAGAGACC. It translates to CSAEYLDRVQET. In full, the CDR3 is CSAEYLDRVQETQYF.

Notes on this clone: The read halts 3 residues ahead of the CDR3 end, with the missing end drawn from the germline J gene. V and J are TRBV5-1 and TRBJ1-1; D call uncertain. CDR3 length: 14 amino acids. The V gene's germline CDR1 is SGHRS and CDR2 YFSETQ. Between the trimmed V and J ends, which lost 2 bases and 3 bases, there was a span of 11 bases. CDR3 DNA, as far as it was read: TGCGCCAGCAGCTTCTCTCCAGGAGACACTGAA. Translating it yields CASSFSPGDTE. In full, the CDR3 is CASSFSPGDTEAFF.

Of note for this clone: The sequence runs out 3 residues before the end of the CDR3; the remainder is reconstructed from the germline J gene. The chain has TRBV7-9 and TRBJ1-2; D uncertain. CDR1 is SEHNR and CDR2 is FQNEAQ in the germline V gene (reference sequence). The CDR3 contains 14 residues. CDR3: CASSPVSAENIYTF. CDR3 bases read: TGTGCCAGCAGCCCGGTTAGCGCTGAAAACATC. The full variable domain, its missing parts supplied by reference TRBV7-9 and TRBJ1-2, is DTGVSQNPRHKITKRGQNVTFRCDPISEHNRLYWYRQTLGQGPEFLTYFQNEAQLEKSRLLSDRFSAERPKGSFSTLEIQRTEQGDSAMYLCASSPVSAENIYTFGSGTRLTVV.

A remark on this clone: The read finishes 3 residues shy of the CDR3 end, and the germline J gene is used to complete it. The chain has TRBV6-1 and TRBJ1-2, with D maybe TRBD1 (5 bases). Germline V gene lookup returns CDR1 MNHNS and CDR2 SASEGT. The CDR3 is 16 residues long. The V end was cut by 3 bases, the J end by 1 base, with 15 bases between. CDR3 DNA (partial): TGTGCCAGCAGTGATGTATCAGGGTGGGGTAACTATGGC. This gives the protein CASSDVSGWGNYG. The full CDR3 protein is CASSDVSGWGNYGYTF.

A remark on this clone: The sequence runs out 3 residues before the end of the CDR3; the remainder is reconstructed from the germline J gene. V and J are TRBV30 and TRBJ2-1; D gene ambiguous. V was shortened by 2 bases and J by 6 bases, with 5 bases between the two germline ends. The germline gives CDR1 GTSNPN, CDR2 SVGIG (reference sequence). This CDR3 contains 11 residues. CDR3 region: CAWSIVNEQFF. The sequenced CDR3 bases are TGTGCCTGGAGTATCGTCAATGAG.

As concerns this clone: The read is 3 residues too short to cover the CDR3 end, so that end is filled in from the germline J gene. The chain couples TRBV7-9 to TRBJ1-2; D remains unclear. The CDR3 covers 12 residues. CDR1 and CDR2 (germline): SEHNR, FQNEAQ (reference sequence). Trimming stripped 5 bases from V and 4 bases from J, with 8 bases between. The CDR3 bases that were read are TGTGCCAGCAGCCGTGACACCTATGGC. Encoded protein: CASSRDTYG. In full, the CDR3 reads CASSRDTYGYTF.